The rows below give T cell receptor beta chains drawn from one sample of a study of Graves' ophthalmopathy and Graves' hyperthyroidism. From the multiplex PCR reads, TCRdb called clonotypes with MiXCR, one entry per CDR3 protein. Of more than 550,000 distinct CDR3 sequences detected, 35% to 50% appear once; the ten largest clones hold about 3.3%. Sequencing was performed on peripheral blood. These receptors came from an adult man with Graves' ophthalmopathy. The CDR3 runs from the conserved cysteine through the conserved F or W. A D gene is named only where the DNA matches it firmly. The size entry is marked missing in some rows and otherwise reads once, few, many or a size class.

V gene: TRBV27
J gene: TRBJ1-6
clone size: many
D gene: TRBD1
CDR3 protein: CASSTDRGLTPLHF
CDR3 DNA: TGTGCCAGCAGTACCGACAGGGGCTTGACACCCCTCCACTTT

V gene: TRBV29-1
J gene: TRBJ2-7
clone size: .
D gene: TRBD1
CDR3 protein: CSVEPGTGWYEQYF
CDR3 DNA: TGCAGCGTTGAGCCAGGGACAGGGTGGTACGAGCAGTACTTC

V gene: TRBV5-1
J gene: TRBJ2-7
clone size: .
D gene: TRBD1
CDR3 protein: CASMTGTGTYEQYF
CDR3 DNA: TGCGCCAGCATGACCGGGACAGGGACCTACGAGCAGTACTTC

V gene: TRBV10-3
J gene: TRBJ2-2
clone size: .
D gene: .
CDR3 protein: CAISTGTWNTGELSW
CDR3 DNA: TGTGCCATCAGTACAGGGACTTGGAACACCGGGGAGCTGTCTTGG

V gene: TRBV20-1
J gene: TRBJ1-2
clone size: many
D gene: .
CDR3 protein: CSARVQGNYGYTF
CDR3 DNA: TGCAGTGCTAGAGTGCAGGGAAACTATGGCTACACCTTC

V gene: TRBV7-7
J gene: TRBJ1-1
clone size: .
D gene: .
CDR3 protein: CASTHRDEAFF
CDR3 DNA: TGTGCTAGCACCCACAGGGATGAAGCTTTCTTT

V gene: TRBV7-8
J gene: TRBJ1-3
clone size: many
D gene: .
CDR3 protein: CASSLSRVGGNTIYF
CDR3 DNA: TGTGCCAGCAGCTTATCCAGGGTGGGAGGAAACACCATATATTTT

V gene: TRBV10-3
J gene: TRBJ2-3
clone size: few
D gene: .
CDR3 protein: CAISERGYSADTQYF
CDR3 DNA: TGTGCCATCAGTGAGAGGGGCTACAGCGCAGATACGCAGTATTTT

V gene: TRBV10-3
J gene: TRBJ2-7
clone size: many
D gene: TRBD2
CDR3 protein: CAISDAGTSGSYEQYF
CDR3 DNA: TGTGCCATCAGTGACGCCGGGACTAGCGGGAGCTACGAGCAGTACTTC

V gene: TRBV15
J gene: TRBJ1-5
clone size: .
D gene: TRBD1
CDR3 protein: CATSRDSGGEETQHF
CDR3 DNA: TGTGCCACCAGCAGAGATTCAGGGGGCGAAGAGACCCAGCATTTT

V gene: TRBV2
J gene: TRBJ2-7
clone size: .
D gene: .
CDR3 protein: CASRPGSEAGEQYF
CDR3 DNA: TGTGCCAGCAGGCCCGGATCGGAGGCCGGGGAGCAGTACTTC

V gene: TRBV25-1
J gene: TRBJ1-1
clone size: .
D gene: TRBD1
CDR3 protein: CASSPYTGRTGVMGTEAFF
CDR3 DNA: TGTGCCAGCTCACCATATACCGGAAGGACAGGGGTGATGGGCACTGAAGCTTTCTTT

V gene: TRBV7-2
J gene: TRBJ2-1
clone size: few
D gene: TRBD2
CDR3 protein: CASSPTSGTYNEQFF
CDR3 DNA: TGTGCCAGCAGCCCAACTAGCGGCACCTACAATGAGCAGTTCTTC

V gene: TRBV7-8
J gene: TRBJ2-5
clone size: many
D gene: TRBD2
CDR3 protein: CASSLTSGNQETQYF
CDR3 DNA: TGTGCCAGCAGCCTGACTAGCGGAAACCAAGAGACCCAGTACTTC

V gene: TRBV7-2
J gene: TRBJ2-2
clone size: few
D gene: TRBD2
CDR3 protein: CASSFSGGALTGELFF
CDR3 DNA: TGTGCCAGCAGCTTTAGCGGGGGGGCCCTCACCGGGGAGCTGTTTTTT

V gene: TRBV2
J gene: TRBJ1-5
clone size: .
D gene: .
CDR3 protein: CASSSSPREHF
CDR3 DNA: TGTGCCAGCAGTTCCAGCCCAAGGGAGCATTTT

V gene: TRBV7-9
J gene: TRBJ2-7
clone size: .
D gene: .
CDR3 protein: CASSPEGRLSYEQYF
CDR3 DNA: TGCGCCAGCAGCCCAGAAGGACGGCTCTCCTACGAGCAGTACTTC

V gene: TRBV5-1
J gene: TRBJ2-5
clone size: many
D gene: .
CDR3 protein: CASSLEYGETQYF
CDR3 DNA: TGCGCCAGCAGCTTGGAATATGGGGAGACCCAGTACTTC

V gene: TRBV7-9
J gene: TRBJ2-6
clone size: .
D gene: TRBD2
CDR3 protein: CASSSLAGTHSGANVLTF
CDR3 DNA: TGTGCCAGCAGCTCTCTAGCGGGAACCCACTCTGGGGCCAACGTCCTGACTTTC

V gene: TRBV19
J gene: TRBJ2-7
clone size: few
D gene: TRBD2
CDR3 protein: CASSSLGTSGNSYEQYF
CDR3 DNA: TGTGCCAGTAGTTCCCTCGGGACTAGCGGGAACTCCTACGAGCAGTACTTC

V gene: TRBV29-1
J gene: TRBJ1-2
clone size: many
D gene: TRBD1
CDR3 protein: CSVEEGQGVDYGYTF
CDR3 DNA: TGCAGCGTTGAAGAAGGACAGGGGGTTGACTATGGCTACACCTTC

V gene: TRBV7-9
J gene: TRBJ1-2
clone size: once
D gene: .
CDR3 protein: CASSSAGAGSGLDTF
CDR3 DNA: TGTGCCAGCAGCTCCGCGGGGGCTGGTTCGGGTTTGGACACCTTC

V gene: TRBV29-1
J gene: TRBJ2-2
clone size: many
D gene: .
CDR3 protein: CSVEDVTNTGELFF
CDR3 DNA: TGCAGCGTTGAAGATGTGACAAACACCGGGGAGCTGTTTTTT

V gene: TRBV24-1
J gene: TRBJ2-7
clone size: .
D gene: TRBD2
CDR3 protein: CATSDGLAGPYEQYF
CDR3 DNA: TGTGCCACCAGTGATGGACTAGCGGGGCCCTACGAGCAGTACTTC

V gene: TRBV2
J gene: TRBJ1-2
clone size: .
D gene: .
CDR3 protein: CARGNFGYTF
CDR3 DNA: TGTGCCAGGGGGAATTTCGGCTACACCTTC

V gene: TRBV7-9
J gene: TRBJ1-6
clone size: once
D gene: .
CDR3 protein: CASSTPRANSPLHF
CDR3 DNA: TGTGCCAGCAGCACCCCCCGGGCTAATTCACCCCTCCACTTT

V gene: TRBV20-1
J gene: TRBJ1-2
clone size: many
D gene: .
CDR3 protein: CSAAYREDGYTF
CDR3 DNA: TGCAGTGCTGCATACAGGGAAGATGGCTACACCTTC

V gene: TRBV10-3
J gene: TRBJ2-5
clone size: many
D gene: .
CDR3 protein: CASSWDRETQYF
CDR3 DNA: TGTGCCAGCAGTTGGGACCGAGAGACCCAGTACTTC

V gene: TRBV5-6
J gene: TRBJ2-7
clone size: many
D gene: .
CDR3 protein: CASSLGRNEQYF
CDR3 DNA: TGTGCCAGCAGCTTGGGCCGGAACGAGCAGTACTTC

V gene: TRBV12-5
J gene: TRBJ2-2
clone size: few
D gene: .
CDR3 protein: CASGFEQGRVGELFF
CDR3 DNA: TGTGCTAGTGGTTTCGAACAGGGACGAGTCGGGGAGCTGTTTTTT

V gene: TRBV9
J gene: TRBJ1-6
clone size: many
D gene: TRBD1
CDR3 protein: CASSVDGRDRVGSPLHF
CDR3 DNA: TGTGCCAGCAGCGTCGATGGTCGGGACAGGGTCGGGTCACCCCTCCACTTT

V gene: TRBV29-1
J gene: TRBJ1-4
clone size: once
D gene: .
CDR3 protein: CSVGGPNEKLFF
CDR3 DNA: TGCAGCGTTGGGGGGCCTAATGAAAAACTGTTTTTT

V gene: TRBV12-3/TRBV12-4
J gene: TRBJ1-1
clone size: .
D gene: TRBD1
CDR3 protein: CASSWTGGSDTEASF
CDR3 DNA: TGTGCCAGCAGTTGGACAGGTGGATCGGACACTGAAGCTTCCTTT

V gene: TRBV5-1
J gene: TRBJ2-7
clone size: few
D gene: TRBD1
CDR3 protein: CASTLGTGFHYEQYF
CDR3 DNA: TGCGCCAGCACCTTGGGGACAGGGTTTCATTACGAGCAGTACTTC

V gene: TRBV6-5
J gene: TRBJ1-4
clone size: few
D gene: .
CDR3 protein: CASSEAAGNEKLFF
CDR3 DNA: TGTGCCAGCAGTGAAGCTGCGGGAAATGAAAAACTGTTTTTT

V gene: TRBV20-1
J gene: TRBJ1-1
clone size: .
D gene: .
CDR3 protein: CSARSGRWDTEAFF
CDR3 DNA: TGCAGTGCTAGAAGCGGCAGATGGGACACTGAAGCTTTCTTT

V gene: TRBV10-3
J gene: TRBJ1-3
clone size: .
D gene: .
CDR3 protein: CAISVTGTNTIYF
CDR3 DNA: TGTGCCATCAGTGTCACAGGCACGAACACCATATATTTT

V gene: TRBV7-9
J gene: TRBJ2-7
clone size: .
D gene: TRBD2
CDR3 protein: CASSLFLAGIHEQYF
CDR3 DNA: TGTGCCAGCAGCTTATTTCTAGCGGGGATTCATGAGCAGTACTTC

V gene: TRBV29-1
J gene: TRBJ1-1
clone size: .
D gene: .
CDR3 protein: CSVSKGRPNTEAFF
CDR3 DNA: TGCAGCGTTAGTAAAGGACGGCCCAACACTGAAGCTTTCTTT

V gene: TRBV5-8
J gene: TRBJ2-5
clone size: many
D gene: .
CDR3 protein: CASTRGTETQYF
CDR3 DNA: TGTGCCAGCACCCGAGGGACTGAGACCCAGTACTTC

V gene: TRBV27
J gene: TRBJ2-7
clone size: .
D gene: TRBD1
CDR3 protein: CASRYRAQGSYEQYF
CDR3 DNA: TGTGCCAGCAGGTACCGGGCACAGGGGTCCTACGAGCAGTACTTC

V gene: TRBV4-3
J gene: TRBJ1-1
clone size: once
D gene: .
CDR3 protein: CASSQDSVNTEAFF
CDR3 DNA: TGCGCCAGCAGCCAAGATTCAGTGAACACTGAAGCTTTCTTT

V gene: TRBV10-3
J gene: TRBJ2-7
clone size: .
D gene: TRBD2
CDR3 protein: CASSGGEGTGQYF
CDR3 DNA: TGTGCCAGCAGTGGTGGGGAGGGGACCGGGCAGTACTTC

V gene: TRBV2
J gene: TRBJ1-6
clone size: .
D gene: .
CDR3 protein: CASNRARVSSPLHF
CDR3 DNA: TGTGCCAGCAACAGGGCGAGGGTCTCATCACCCCTCCACTTT

V gene: TRBV24-1
J gene: TRBJ2-7
clone size: .
D gene: .
CDR3 protein: CASSESGPTGQYF
CDR3 DNA: TGTGCCAGCAGTGAATCCGGGCCTACGGGGCAGTACTTC

V gene: TRBV10-3
J gene: TRBJ2-7
clone size: .
D gene: TRBD2
CDR3 protein: CAISAQSGSSYEQYF
CDR3 DNA: TGTGCCATCAGTGCCCAGAGCGGGAGCTCCTACGAGCAGTACTTC

V gene: TRBV6-5
J gene: TRBJ1-5
clone size: .
D gene: TRBD1
CDR3 protein: CASSSTGVGDQPQHF
CDR3 DNA: TGTGCCAGCAGTTCAACAGGGGTAGGGGATCAGCCCCAGCATTTT

V gene: TRBV14
J gene: TRBJ2-7
clone size: few
D gene: TRBD1
CDR3 protein: CASSPRQGGDEQYF
CDR3 DNA: TGTGCCAGCAGCCCGAGACAGGGTGGCGACGAGCAGTACTTC

V gene: TRBV7-6
J gene: TRBJ2-7
clone size: many
D gene: TRBD2
CDR3 protein: CASSPGTSSLDEQYF
CDR3 DNA: TGTGCCAGCAGCCCCGGGACTAGCAGTCTCGACGAGCAGTACTTC

V gene: TRBV19
J gene: TRBJ1-5
clone size: many
D gene: TRBD1
CDR3 protein: CASSIRGQGGNQPQHF
CDR3 DNA: TGTGCCAGTAGTATAAGGGGACAGGGGGGCAATCAGCCCCAGCATTTT

V gene: TRBV2
J gene: TRBJ1-6
clone size: few
D gene: TRBD1
CDR3 protein: CASSTPGQGESSPLHF
CDR3 DNA: TGTGCCAGCAGTACACCGGGACAGGGGGAGAGTTCACCCCTCCACTTT

V gene: TRBV12-3/TRBV12-4
J gene: TRBJ1-1
clone size: .
D gene: .
CDR3 protein: CASSLQDGNTEAFF
CDR3 DNA: TGTGCCAGCAGTTTACAGGACGGAAACACTGAAGCTTTCTTT

V gene: TRBV12-3/TRBV12-4
J gene: TRBJ2-7
clone size: many
D gene: TRBD1
CDR3 protein: CASSLRDSGTYEQYF
CDR3 DNA: TGTGCCAGCAGTTTGAGGGACAGCGGAACCTACGAGCAGTACTTC

V gene: TRBV5-1
J gene: TRBJ2-7
clone size: .
D gene: TRBD1
CDR3 protein: CASSLDPRDLGTGANTGEQYF
CDR3 DNA: TGCGCCAGCAGCTTGGACCCCAGGGACCTTGGGACAGGGGCTAACACCGGGGAGCAGTACTTC

V gene: TRBV13
J gene: TRBJ1-1
clone size: .
D gene: .
CDR3 protein: CASSLYRGAVGTEAFF
CDR3 DNA: TGTGCCAGCAGCCTATACCGGGGGGCGGTCGGCACTGAAGCTTTCTTT

V gene: TRBV12-5
J gene: TRBJ1-6
clone size: few
D gene: .
CDR3 protein: CASGLVSAGLSSYNSPLHF
CDR3 DNA: TGTGCTAGTGGTTTGGTGTCGGCAGGCTTAAGCTCCTATAATTCACCCCTCCACTTT